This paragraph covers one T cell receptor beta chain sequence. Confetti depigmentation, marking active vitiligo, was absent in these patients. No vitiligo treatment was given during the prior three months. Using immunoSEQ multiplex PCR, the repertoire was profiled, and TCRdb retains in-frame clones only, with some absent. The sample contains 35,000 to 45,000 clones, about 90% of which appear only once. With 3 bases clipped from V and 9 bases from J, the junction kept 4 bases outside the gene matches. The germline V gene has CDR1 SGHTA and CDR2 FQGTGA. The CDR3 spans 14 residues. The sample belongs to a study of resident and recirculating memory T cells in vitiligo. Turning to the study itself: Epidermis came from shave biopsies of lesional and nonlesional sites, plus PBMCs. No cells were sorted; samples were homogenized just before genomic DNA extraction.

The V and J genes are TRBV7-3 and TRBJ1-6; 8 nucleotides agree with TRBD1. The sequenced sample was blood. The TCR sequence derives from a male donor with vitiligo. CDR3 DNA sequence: TGTGCCAGCAGCTTGACAGGGGCGGCTTCACCCCTCCACTTT. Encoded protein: CASSLTGAASPLHF.